This T cell receptor (beta chain) is drawn from a study of blood T cell repertoires in COVID-19. Overall study: In each case, the material was cDNA or gDNA derived from T cells, B-cell-depleted T cells, or PBMCs.

Per the study methods: Scientists estimated how many nucleated cells there were by amplifying reference gene primers. The data were produced by immunoSEQ multiplex PCR, yet TCRdb's version contains in-frame clones alone and is incomplete. From that table come the V and J calls and clone size; the DNA was used to work out D and trimming. The data contain approximately 90,000 clones, approximately 79% of them singletons. CDR1 and CDR2 from the germline V gene are MDHEN and SYDVKM. V lost 6 bases, J lost 9 bases, and 18 bases lay in between. This CDR3 is 15 amino acids long. V is TRBV28 and J is TRBJ1-6; D not resolved. This receptor was taken from an elderly woman with acute or convalescent COVID-19. Material: peripheral blood. The CDR3 DNA reads as TGTGCCAGCAGCTACCGCCGGGGTGGAGGTTCACCCCTCCACTTT. Translated: CASSYRRGGGSPLHF.